This T cell receptor beta chain stems from a study of blood T cells in healthy people across ages. Whole-study context: About one barcoded beta molecule was captured per two T cells (by template switching).

For this clonotype: What it binds is unknown. A read error may be the cause here, since a much bigger clone is one base away.

Whole-study results and caveats: Expanded clonotype changes were possibly confounded by unknown donor CMV status.

Next came a second PCR, run for roughly 6 to 11 cycles, which used a sample-barcoded 5' primer along with a J-beta primer mix. TCRdb ran MiXCR on the 5' RACE reads and lists one entry per CDR3 protein. Counted here are about 930,000 distinct CDR3 sequences, roughly 29% occurring once; the ten biggest clones make up about 10%. The same sample was also used in a study of T cells of mothers and their children. Per that study: Slightly, though not significantly, more overlap was seen in related than in unrelated mother-child pairs.

The sequencing input was blood. The source of this sequence is a woman aged 35 to 49 in good health.

CDR3 DNA sequence: TGTGCCAGCAGCCAAGAGAACAGGATGGATTTCGCCAATGAGCAGTACTTC. This translates into CASSQENRMDFANEQYF. The V call is TRBV3-1, the J call TRBJ2-5, with a possible D match to TRBD1 (5 bases). V shed 0 bases and J shed 11 bases, with 25 bases lying between them. The CDR3 sequence is 17 residues long. Germline V gene data show CDR1 as LGHDT and CDR2 as YNNKEL (reference sequence).